This TCR beta chain was sequenced in a study of blood T cell repertoires in COVID-19. Original handling: Amplifying reference gene primers gave estimates of nucleated cell counts. Sequencing was performed with immunoSEQ multiplex PCR; in TCRdb, only in-frame clones are kept and a portion is missing. The DNA was the basis for D and trimming; V, J and clone size are from that table. The repertoire holds approximately 230,000 clones, with 70% to 90% as singletons. CDR3 length: 13 residues. The germline V and J ends were trimmed by 4 bases and 6 bases, with 9 bases remaining between them. From germline, CDR1 is ENHRY and CDR2 SYGVKD.

The material sequenced was peripheral blood. The rearrangement uses TRBV10-3 and TRBJ1-4; a weak D match, TRBD1 (5 bases). This clonotype was sampled from a woman under 40 with COVID-19, enrolled during active disease. The CDR3 region has the DNA TGTGCCATCAGTGTGGGGGGAGATGAAAAACTGTTTTTT. Protein sequence: CAISVGGDEKLFF.